The T cell receptor (beta chain) described here comes from a study of shared clonotypes between healthy human individuals. Trimming pared 1 base from V and 2 bases from J, leaving 9 bases between. Germline CDR1 and CDR2: SGHAT and FQNNGV. This CDR3 region has 14 residues. Sequencing was performed with immunoSEQ multiplex PCR; in TCRdb, only in-frame clones are kept and a portion is missing. The table shows 2 million to 2.5 million clones, with approximately 95% occurring only once. The sample was naive CD4+ T cells sorted from blood. Subset meaning: CD45RA+ positively selected. The chain has TRBV11-2 and TRBJ2-7; D is perhaps TRBD1 (5 bases). The clonotype was recovered from a man younger than 35 in good health. The CDR3, as DNA: TGTGCCAGCAGCTTAGTTCAGGGCCCCTACGAGCAGTACTTC. This translates into CASSLVQGPYEQYF.